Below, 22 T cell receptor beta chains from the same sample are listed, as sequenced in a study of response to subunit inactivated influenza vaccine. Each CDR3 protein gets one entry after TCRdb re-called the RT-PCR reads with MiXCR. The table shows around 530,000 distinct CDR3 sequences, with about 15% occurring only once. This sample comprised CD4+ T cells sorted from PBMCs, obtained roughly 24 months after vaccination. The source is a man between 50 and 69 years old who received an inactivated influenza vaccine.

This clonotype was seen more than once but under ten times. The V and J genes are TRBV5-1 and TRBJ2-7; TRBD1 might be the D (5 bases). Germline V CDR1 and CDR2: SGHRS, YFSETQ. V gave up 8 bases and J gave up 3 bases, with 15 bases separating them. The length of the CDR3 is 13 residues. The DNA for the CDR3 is TGCGCCAGTAGTTTGACAGATTTCTACGAGCAGTACTTC. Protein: CASSLTDFYEQYF. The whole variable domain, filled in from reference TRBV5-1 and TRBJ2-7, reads KAGVTQTPRYLIKTRGQQVTLSCSPISGHRSVSWYQQTPGQGLQFLFEYFSETQRNKGNFPGRFSGRQFSNSRSEMNVSTLELGDSALYLCASSLTDFYEQYFGPGTRLTVT.

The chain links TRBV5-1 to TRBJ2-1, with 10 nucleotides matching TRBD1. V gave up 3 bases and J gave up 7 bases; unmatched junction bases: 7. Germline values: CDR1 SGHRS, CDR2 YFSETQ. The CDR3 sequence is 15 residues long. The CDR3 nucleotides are TGCGCCAGCAGCTGGGGGGGACAGGGGAAGAATGAGCAGTTCTTC. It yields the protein CASSWGGQGKNEQFF.

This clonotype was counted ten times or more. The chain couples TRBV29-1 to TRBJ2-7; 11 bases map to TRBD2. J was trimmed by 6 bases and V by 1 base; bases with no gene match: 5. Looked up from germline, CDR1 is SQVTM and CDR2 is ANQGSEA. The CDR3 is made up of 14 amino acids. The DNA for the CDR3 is TGCAGCGTTGAAGGTACTAGCGGGAGAAGCGAGCAGTACTTC. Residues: CSVEGTSGRSEQYF.

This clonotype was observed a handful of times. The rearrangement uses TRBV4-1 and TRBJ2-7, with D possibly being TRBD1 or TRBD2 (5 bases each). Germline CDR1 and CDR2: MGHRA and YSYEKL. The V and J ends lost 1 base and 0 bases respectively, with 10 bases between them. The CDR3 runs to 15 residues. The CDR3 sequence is CASSQGDGGSYEQYF. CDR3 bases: TGCGCCAGCAGCCAAGGGGACGGAGGCTCCTACGAGCAGTACTTC.

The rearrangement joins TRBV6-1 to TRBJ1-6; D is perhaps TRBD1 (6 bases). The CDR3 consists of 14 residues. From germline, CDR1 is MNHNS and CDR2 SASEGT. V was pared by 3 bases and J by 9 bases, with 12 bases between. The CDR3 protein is CASSDRGSGSPLHF. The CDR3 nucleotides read TGTGCCAGCAGTGACAGGGGATCTGGTTCACCCCTCCACTTT.

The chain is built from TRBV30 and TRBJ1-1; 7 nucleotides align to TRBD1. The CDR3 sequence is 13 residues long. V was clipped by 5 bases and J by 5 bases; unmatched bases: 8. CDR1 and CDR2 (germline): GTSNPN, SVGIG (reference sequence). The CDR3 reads CAWSGQLVTEAFF. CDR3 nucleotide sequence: TGTGCCTGGTCGGGACAGTTGGTAACTGAAGCTTTCTTT.

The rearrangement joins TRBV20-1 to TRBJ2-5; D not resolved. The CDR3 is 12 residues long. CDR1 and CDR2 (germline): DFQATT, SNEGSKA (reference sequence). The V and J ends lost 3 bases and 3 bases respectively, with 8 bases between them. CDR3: CSASTVKETQYF. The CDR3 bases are TGCAGTGCTAGTACGGTTAAAGAGACCCAGTACTTC.

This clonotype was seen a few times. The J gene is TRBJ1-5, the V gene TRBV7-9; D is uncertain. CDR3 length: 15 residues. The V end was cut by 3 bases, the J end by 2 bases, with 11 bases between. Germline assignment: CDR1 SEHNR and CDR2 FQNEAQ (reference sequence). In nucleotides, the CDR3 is TGTGCCAGCAGCTTGGACGCTGACCGCAATCAGCCCCAGCATTTT. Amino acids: CASSLDADRNQPQHF.

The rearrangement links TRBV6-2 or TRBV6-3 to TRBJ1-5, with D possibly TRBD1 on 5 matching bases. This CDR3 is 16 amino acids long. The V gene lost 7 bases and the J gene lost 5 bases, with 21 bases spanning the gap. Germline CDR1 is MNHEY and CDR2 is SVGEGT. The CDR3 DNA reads TGTGCCAGCACTGGACGGGGCCCGGGGTATGATCAGCCCCAGCATTTT. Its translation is CASTGRGPGYDQPQHF.

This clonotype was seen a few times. The CDR3 bases are TGCAGTGCTAGAGGTTCACTAGCGATTGCCTACAATGAGCAGTTCTTC. Translating it yields CSARGSLAIAYNEQFF. This rearrangement joins TRBV20-1 to TRBJ2-1, with TRBD2 matching 7 bases. CDR1 is DFQATT, CDR2 SNEGSKA, per germline (reference sequence). The CDR3 length is 16 residues. Unmatched junction bases numbered 8, after V lost 1 base and J lost 2 bases.

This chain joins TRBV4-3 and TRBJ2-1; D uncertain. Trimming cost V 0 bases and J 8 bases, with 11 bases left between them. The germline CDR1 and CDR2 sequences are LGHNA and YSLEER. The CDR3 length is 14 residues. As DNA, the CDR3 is TGCGCCAGCAGCCAAGATTTTGGCGACCATGAGCAGTTCTTC. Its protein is CASSQDFGDHEQFF.

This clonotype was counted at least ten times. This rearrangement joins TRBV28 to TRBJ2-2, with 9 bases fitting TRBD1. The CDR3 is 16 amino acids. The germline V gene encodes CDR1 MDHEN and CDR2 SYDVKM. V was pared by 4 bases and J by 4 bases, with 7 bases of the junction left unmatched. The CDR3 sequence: CASSSTGTGRTGELFF. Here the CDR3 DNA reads TGTGCCAGCAGTTCCACCGGGACAGGGCGCACCGGGGAGCTGTTTTTT.

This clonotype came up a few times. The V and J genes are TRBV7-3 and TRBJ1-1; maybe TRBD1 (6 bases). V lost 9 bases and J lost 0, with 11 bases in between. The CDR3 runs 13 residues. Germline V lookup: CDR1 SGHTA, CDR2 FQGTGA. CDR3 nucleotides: TGTGCCAGTCAACAGGGAATGAACACTGAAGCTTTCTTT. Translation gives CASQQGMNTEAFF.

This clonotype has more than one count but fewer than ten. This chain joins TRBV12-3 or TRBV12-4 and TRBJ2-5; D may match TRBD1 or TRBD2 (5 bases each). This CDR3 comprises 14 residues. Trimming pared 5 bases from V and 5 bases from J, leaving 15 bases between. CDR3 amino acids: CASSGFGARETQYF. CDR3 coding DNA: TGTGCCAGCAGTGGGTTCGGGGCGCGGGAGACCCAGTACTTC.

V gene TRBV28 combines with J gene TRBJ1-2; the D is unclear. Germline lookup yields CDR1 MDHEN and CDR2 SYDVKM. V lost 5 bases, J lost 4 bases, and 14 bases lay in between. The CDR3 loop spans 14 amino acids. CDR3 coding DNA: TGTGCCAGCAGTGGGAACTCGGTCCCCTATGGCTACACCTTC. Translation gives CASSGNSVPYGYTF.

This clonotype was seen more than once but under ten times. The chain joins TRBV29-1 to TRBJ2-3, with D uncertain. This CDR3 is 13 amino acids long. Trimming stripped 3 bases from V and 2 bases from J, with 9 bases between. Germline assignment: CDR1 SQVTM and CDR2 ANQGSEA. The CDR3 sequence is CSVDFQNTDTQYF. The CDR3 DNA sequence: TGCAGCGTTGACTTCCAGAACACAGATACGCAGTATTTT.

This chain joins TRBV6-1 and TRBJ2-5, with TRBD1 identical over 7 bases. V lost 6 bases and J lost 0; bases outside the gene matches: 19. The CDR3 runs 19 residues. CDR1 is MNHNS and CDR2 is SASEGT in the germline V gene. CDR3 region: CASSSPLRQGYSYQETQYF. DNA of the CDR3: TGTGCCAGCAGCTCCCCCTTGAGACAGGGTTATTCGTACCAAGAGACCCAGTACTTC.

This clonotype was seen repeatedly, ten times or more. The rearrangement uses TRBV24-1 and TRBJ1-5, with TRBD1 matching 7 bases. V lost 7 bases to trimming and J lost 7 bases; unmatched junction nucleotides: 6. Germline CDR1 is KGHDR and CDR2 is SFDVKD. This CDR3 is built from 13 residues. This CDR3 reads CATSSTGEQPQHF. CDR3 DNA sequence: TGTGCCACCAGCTCAACAGGGGAGCAGCCCCAGCATTTT.

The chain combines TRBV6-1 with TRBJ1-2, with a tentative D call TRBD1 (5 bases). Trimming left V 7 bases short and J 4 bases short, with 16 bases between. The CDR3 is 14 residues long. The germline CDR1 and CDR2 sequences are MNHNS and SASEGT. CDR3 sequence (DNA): TGTGCCAGCACCGCCCGGTGGGGGGGCTATGGCTACACCTTC. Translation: CASTARWGGYGYTF.

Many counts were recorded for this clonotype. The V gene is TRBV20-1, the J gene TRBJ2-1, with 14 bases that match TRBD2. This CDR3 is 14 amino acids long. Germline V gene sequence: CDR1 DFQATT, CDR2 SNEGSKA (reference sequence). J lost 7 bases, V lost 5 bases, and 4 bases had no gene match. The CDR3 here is CSAGGTSGGNEQFF. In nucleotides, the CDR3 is TGCAGTGCTGGGGGGACTAGCGGGGGTAATGAGCAGTTCTTC.

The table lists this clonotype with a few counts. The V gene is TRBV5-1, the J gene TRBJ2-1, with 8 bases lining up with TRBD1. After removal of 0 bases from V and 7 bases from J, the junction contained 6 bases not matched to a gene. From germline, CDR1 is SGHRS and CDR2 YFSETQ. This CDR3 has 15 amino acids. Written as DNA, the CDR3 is TGCGCCAGCAGCTTGGTTGCAGGGGGCGTGAATGAGCAGTTCTTC. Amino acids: CASSLVAGGVNEQFF.

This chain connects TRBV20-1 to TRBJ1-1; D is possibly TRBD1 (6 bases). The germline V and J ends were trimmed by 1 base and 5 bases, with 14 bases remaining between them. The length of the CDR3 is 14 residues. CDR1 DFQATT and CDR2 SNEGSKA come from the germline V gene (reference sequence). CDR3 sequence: CSARGRGSVTEAFF. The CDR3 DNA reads TGCAGTGCTAGAGGGAGGGGGAGTGTAACTGAAGCTTTCTTT.